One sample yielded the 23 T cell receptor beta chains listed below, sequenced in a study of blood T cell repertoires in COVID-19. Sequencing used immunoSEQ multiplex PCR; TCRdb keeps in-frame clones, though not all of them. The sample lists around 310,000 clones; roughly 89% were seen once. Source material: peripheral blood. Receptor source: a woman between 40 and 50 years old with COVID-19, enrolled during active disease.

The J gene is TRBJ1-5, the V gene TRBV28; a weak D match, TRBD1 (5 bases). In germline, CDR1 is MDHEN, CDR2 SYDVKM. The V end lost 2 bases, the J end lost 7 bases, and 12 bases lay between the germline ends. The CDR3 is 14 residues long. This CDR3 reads CASSLGQPWQPQHF. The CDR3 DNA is TGTGCCAGCAGTTTAGGACAACCGTGGCAGCCCCAGCATTTT.

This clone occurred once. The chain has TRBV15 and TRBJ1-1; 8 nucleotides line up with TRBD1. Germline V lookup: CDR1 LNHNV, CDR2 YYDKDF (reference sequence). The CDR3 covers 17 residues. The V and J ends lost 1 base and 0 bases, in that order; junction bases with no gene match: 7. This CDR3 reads CATSRVRGLNLNTEAFF. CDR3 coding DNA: TGTGCCACCAGCAGAGTCAGGGGGCTAAACCTGAACACTGAAGCTTTCTTT. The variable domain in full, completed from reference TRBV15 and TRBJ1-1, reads DAMVIQNPRYQVTQFGKPVTLSCSQTLNHNVMYWYQQKSSQAPKLLFHYYDKDFNNEADTPDNFQSRRPNTSFCFLDIRSPGLGDTAMYLCATSRVRGLNLNTEAFFGQGTRLTVV.

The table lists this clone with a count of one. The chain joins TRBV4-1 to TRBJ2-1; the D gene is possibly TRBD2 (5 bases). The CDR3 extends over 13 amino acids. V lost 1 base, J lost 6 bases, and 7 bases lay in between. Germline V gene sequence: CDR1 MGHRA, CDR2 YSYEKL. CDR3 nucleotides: TGCGCCAGCAGCCAAGGAGGGATCAATGAGCAGTTCTTC. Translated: CASSQGGINEQFF.

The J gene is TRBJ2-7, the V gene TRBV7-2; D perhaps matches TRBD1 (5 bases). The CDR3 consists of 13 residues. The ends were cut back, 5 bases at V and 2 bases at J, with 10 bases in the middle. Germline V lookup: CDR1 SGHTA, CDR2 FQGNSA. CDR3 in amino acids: CASSDSQTYEQYF. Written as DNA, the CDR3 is TGTGCCAGCAGCGACAGCCAAACCTACGAGCAGTACTTC.

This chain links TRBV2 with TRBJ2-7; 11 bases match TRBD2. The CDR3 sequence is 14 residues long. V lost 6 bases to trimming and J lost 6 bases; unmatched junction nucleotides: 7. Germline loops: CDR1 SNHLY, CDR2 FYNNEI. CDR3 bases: TGTGCCAGCAGGAGGGGACTAGCGGTAAGCGAGCAGTACTTC. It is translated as CASRRGLAVSEQYF.

CDR3 region: CASSTLAGGHEQYF. DNA of the CDR3: TGTGCCAGCAGCACCCTAGCGGGGGGGCATGAGCAGTACTTC. J is TRBJ2-7 and V is TRBV7-3; 12 bases are a match to TRBD2. Germline V gives CDR1 SGHTA, CDR2 FQGTGA. The CDR3 has 14 residues. V lost 5 bases to trimming and J lost 7 bases; unmatched junction nucleotides: 6.

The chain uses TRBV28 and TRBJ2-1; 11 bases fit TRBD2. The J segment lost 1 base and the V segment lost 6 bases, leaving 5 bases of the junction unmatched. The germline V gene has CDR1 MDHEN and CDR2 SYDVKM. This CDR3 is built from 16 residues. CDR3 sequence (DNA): TGTGCCAGCAGCCCCAGACTAGCGGGGTCCTACAATGAGCAGTTCTTC. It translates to CASSPRLAGSYNEQFF.

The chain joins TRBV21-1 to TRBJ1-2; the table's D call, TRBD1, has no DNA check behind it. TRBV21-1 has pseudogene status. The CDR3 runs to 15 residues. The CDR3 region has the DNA TGTGCCAGCAGCGTTCGACAGGGGCAAAACTATGGCTACACCTTC. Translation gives CASSVRQGQNYGYTF.

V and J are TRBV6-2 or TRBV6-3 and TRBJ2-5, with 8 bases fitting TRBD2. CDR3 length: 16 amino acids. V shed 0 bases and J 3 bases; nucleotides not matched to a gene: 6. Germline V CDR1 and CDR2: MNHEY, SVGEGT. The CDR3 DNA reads TGTGCCAGCAGTTACTCGCCCCGGGGGGGGGAAGAGACCCAGTACTTC. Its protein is CASSYSPRGGEETQYF.

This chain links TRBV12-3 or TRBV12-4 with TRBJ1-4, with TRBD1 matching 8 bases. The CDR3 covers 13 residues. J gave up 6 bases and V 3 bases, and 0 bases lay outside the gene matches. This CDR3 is CASSLTGDEKLFF. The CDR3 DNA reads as TGTGCCAGCAGTTTGACAGGGGATGAAAAACTGTTTTTT.

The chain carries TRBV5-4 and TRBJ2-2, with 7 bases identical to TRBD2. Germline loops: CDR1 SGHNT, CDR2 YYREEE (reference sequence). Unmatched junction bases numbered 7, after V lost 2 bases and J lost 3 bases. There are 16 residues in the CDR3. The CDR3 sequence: CASSLEGAGDTGELFF. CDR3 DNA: TGTGCCAGCAGCTTAGAAGGGGCGGGGGACACCGGGGAGCTGTTTTTT.

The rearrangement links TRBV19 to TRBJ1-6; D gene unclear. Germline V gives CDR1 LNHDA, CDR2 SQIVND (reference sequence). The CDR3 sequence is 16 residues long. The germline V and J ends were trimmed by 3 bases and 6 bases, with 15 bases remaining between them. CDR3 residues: CASSMGWTGVNSPLHF. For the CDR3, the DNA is TGTGCCAGTAGTATGGGATGGACGGGAGTTAATTCACCCCTCCACTTT.

The CDR3 sequence: CATSDSSGSSRDTQYF. Written as DNA, the CDR3 is TGTGCCACCAGTGACTCGAGCGGGAGTTCACGGGATACGCAGTATTTT. The V gene is TRBV24-1, the J gene TRBJ2-3, with TRBD2 matching 8 bases. Germline values: CDR1 KGHDR, CDR2 SFDVKD. This CDR3 region has 16 residues. Trimming took 4 bases from V and 6 from J; bases not matched to a gene: 11.

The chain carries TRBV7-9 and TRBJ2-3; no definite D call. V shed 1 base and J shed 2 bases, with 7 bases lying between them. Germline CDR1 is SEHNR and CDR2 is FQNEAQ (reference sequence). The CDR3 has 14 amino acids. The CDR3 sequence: CASSLGVPTDTQYF. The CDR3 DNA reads TGTGCCAGCAGCTTAGGAGTCCCCACAGATACGCAGTATTTT.

CDR3 sequence (DNA): TGCGCCAGCAGCTTGTCGGACGGTGTTGACAGGGGCCTGAACACTGAAGCTTTCTTT. Residues: CASSLSDGVDRGLNTEAFF. This chain connects TRBV5-1 to TRBJ1-1, with 8 bases lining up with TRBD1. CDR3 length: 19 amino acids. CDR1 is SGHRS and CDR2 is YFSETQ in the germline V gene. V shed 1 base, J shed 0 bases, and the junction held 14 bases outside the gene matches.

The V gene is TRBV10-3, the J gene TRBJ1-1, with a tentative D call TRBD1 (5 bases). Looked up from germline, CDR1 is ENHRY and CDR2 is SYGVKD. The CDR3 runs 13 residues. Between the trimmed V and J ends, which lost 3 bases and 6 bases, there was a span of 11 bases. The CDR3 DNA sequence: TGTGCCATCAGTGAAGTCAGGGAAGCTGAAGCTTTCTTT. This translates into CAISEVREAEAFF.

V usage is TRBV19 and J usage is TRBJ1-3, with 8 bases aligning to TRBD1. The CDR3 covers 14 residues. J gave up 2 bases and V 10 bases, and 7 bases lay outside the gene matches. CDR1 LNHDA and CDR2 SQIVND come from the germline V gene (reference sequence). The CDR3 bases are TGTGCCACCACGACAGGGGCGACTGGAAACACCATATATTTT. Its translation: CATTTGATGNTIYF.

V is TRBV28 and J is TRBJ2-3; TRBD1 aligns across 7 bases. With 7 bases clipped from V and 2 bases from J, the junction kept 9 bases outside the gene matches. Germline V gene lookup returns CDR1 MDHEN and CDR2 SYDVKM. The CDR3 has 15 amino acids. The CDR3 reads CASNTGVGDTDTQYF. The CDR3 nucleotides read TGTGCCAGCAATACAGGGGTAGGAGACACAGATACGCAGTATTTT.

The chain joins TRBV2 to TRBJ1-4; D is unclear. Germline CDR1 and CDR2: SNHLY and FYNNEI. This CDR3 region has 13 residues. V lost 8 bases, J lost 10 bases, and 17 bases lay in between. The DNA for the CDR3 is TGTGCCAGCGTTTCAACCAACCCGGGAAAACTGTTTTTT. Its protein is CASVSTNPGKLFF.

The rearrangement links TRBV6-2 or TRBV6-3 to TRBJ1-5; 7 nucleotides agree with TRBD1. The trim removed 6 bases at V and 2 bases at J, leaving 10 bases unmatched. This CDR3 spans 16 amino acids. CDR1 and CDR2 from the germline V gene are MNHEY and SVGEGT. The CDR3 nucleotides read TGTGCCAGCAGCTCCGACAGGGTGGGGGGCAATCAGCCCCAGCATTTT. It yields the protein CASSSDRVGGNQPQHF.

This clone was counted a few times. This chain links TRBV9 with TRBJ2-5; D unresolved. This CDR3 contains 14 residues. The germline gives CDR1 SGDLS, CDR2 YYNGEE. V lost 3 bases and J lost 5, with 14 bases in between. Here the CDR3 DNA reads TGTGCCAGCAGCGGGTCCGTAAGCCGGGAGACCCAGTACTTC. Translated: CASSGSVSRETQYF.

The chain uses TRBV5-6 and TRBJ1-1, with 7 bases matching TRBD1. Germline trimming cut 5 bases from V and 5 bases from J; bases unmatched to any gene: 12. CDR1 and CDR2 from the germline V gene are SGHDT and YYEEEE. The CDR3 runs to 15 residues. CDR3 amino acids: CASRINEGAWTEAFF. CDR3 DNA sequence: TGTGCCAGCAGGATAAACGAGGGGGCGTGGACTGAAGCTTTCTTT.

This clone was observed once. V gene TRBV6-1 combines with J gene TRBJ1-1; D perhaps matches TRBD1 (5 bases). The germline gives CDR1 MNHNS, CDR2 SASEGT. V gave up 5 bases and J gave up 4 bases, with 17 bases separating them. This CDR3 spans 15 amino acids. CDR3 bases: TGTGCCAGCAGTTCCAAGGGCAGGGTTGTCACTGAAGCTTTCTTT. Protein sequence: CASSSKGRVVTEAFF.